The 18 T cell receptor beta chains in this list originate from one sample, sequenced in a study of metastatic and nonmetastatic thyroid tumors. TCRdb re-processed the PCR reads through MiXCR. The sample lists some 25,000 clones, around a fifth occurring once. Before thyroid surgery, none of the patients had received any treatment. Source material: blood. The receptors originated from a male donor with papillary thyroid cancer or a benign thyroid nodule (not recorded which). Some clones in this sample may be carry-over from other donors' samples.

This clone was seen ten or more times. This chain uses TRBV4-1 with TRBJ2-3, with 8 nucleotides matching TRBD2. CDR3 length equals 13 residues. With 5 bases clipped from V and 8 bases from J, the junction kept 6 bases outside the gene matches. Germline V gives CDR1 MGHRA, CDR2 YSYEKL. CDR3 DNA sequence: TGCGCCAGCAGCGGACTAGCCTCAGTTACGCAGTATTTT. Amino acid sequence: CASSGLASVTQYF.

This clone ranks as medium-sized. This chain uses TRBV12-3 or TRBV12-4 with TRBJ2-7; 9 bases agree with TRBD1. The V segment lost 6 bases and the J segment 5 bases; nucleotides outside the gene matches: 11. This CDR3 contains 15 residues. As DNA, the CDR3 is TGTGCCAGCAGCTCACCGGGACAGGGAACCGACGAGCAGTACTTC. Amino acid sequence: CASSSPGQGTDEQYF.

This clone was detected ten times or more. This chain uses TRBV7-3 with TRBJ2-2, with D hard to call. V was pared by 6 bases and J by 2 bases, with 10 bases between. CDR1 SGHTA and CDR2 FQGTGA come from the germline V gene. The CDR3 sequence is 14 residues long. The CDR3 region has the DNA TGTGCCAGCAGATCCCGGCGAAACACCGGGGAGCTGTTTTTT. Translated: CASRSRRNTGELFF.

A word on this clone: A much larger clone differs from this one at a single base, so this may be a read error. Different DNA sequences within this sample yield the same CDR3. The chain uses TRBV5-6 and TRBJ2-7, with D perhaps assigned TRBD1 or TRBD2 (5 bases each). In germline, CDR1 is SGHDT, CDR2 YYEEEE. The CDR3 length is 11 residues. This CDR3 reads CASIFGDEQYF. The CDR3 DNA reads as TGTGCCAGCATCTTCGGGGACGAGCAATACTTC.

The V call is TRBV5-4, the J call TRBJ1-1; the D gene is possibly TRBD1 (5 bases). Between the trimmed V and J ends, which lost 4 bases and 2 bases, there was a span of 18 bases. This CDR3 spans 16 amino acids. The germline CDR1 and CDR2 sequences are SGHNT and YYREEE (reference sequence). Here the CDR3 reads CASSPAGDRSNTEAFF. The CDR3 coding sequence is TGTGCCAGCAGCCCGGCGGGGGACCGAAGTAACACTGAAGCTTTCTTT.

This clone was detected only a few times. This rearrangement joins TRBV4-2 to TRBJ2-3, with 11 nucleotides matching TRBD2. V lost 3 bases, J lost 1 base, and 3 bases stayed unmatched. The CDR3 sequence is 16 residues long. Germline loops: CDR1 LGHNA, CDR2 YNFKEQ. The CDR3 reads CASSQGLADGTDTQYF. The CDR3 DNA is TGTGCCAGCAGCCAGGGACTAGCGGATGGCACAGATACGCAGTATTTT.

This chain uses TRBV7-3 with TRBJ2-2; TRBD2 matches at 9 bases. V shed 5 bases, J shed 6 bases, and the junction held 7 bases outside the gene matches. The CDR3 runs 15 residues. Germline CDR1 and CDR2: SGHTA and FQGTGA. The CDR3 protein is CASSASGTSPGELFF. CDR3 bases: TGTGCCAGCAGCGCCAGCGGGACTAGCCCCGGGGAGCTGTTTTTT.

This clone has at least ten counts. The chain uses TRBV5-6 and TRBJ2-1; a possible D gene is TRBD2 (6 bases). The CDR3 has 13 amino acids. Germline V CDR1 and CDR2: SGHDT, YYEEEE. The germline V and J ends were trimmed by 0 bases and 8 bases, with 9 bases remaining between them. The CDR3 loop reads CASSLGAGYEQFF. The CDR3 nucleotides read TGTGCCAGCAGCTTGGGTGCGGGATATGAGCAGTTCTTC.

The chain has TRBV20-1 and TRBJ2-1; D is perhaps TRBD2 (6 bases). V gave up 5 bases and J gave up 0 bases, with 14 bases separating them. There are 15 residues in the CDR3. CDR1 DFQATT and CDR2 SNEGSKA come from the germline V gene (reference sequence). CDR3: CSAPKETSSYNEQFF. CDR3 sequence (DNA): TGCAGTGCTCCAAAGGAGACTAGCTCCTACAATGAGCAGTTCTTC.

This clone is medium-sized within its sample. This chain joins TRBV2 and TRBJ2-7; TRBD1 agrees at 11 bases. Trimming removed 5 bases from V and 2 bases from J; junction bases left unmatched: 5. Germline V gene data show CDR1 as SNHLY and CDR2 as FYNNEI. The CDR3 runs 15 residues. Written as DNA, the CDR3 is TGTGCCAGCAGTTGGGCGGGACAGGGGGCCTACGAGCAGTACTTC. This codes for CASSWAGQGAYEQYF.

In this sample, this clone turned up many times. The CDR3 DNA reads as TGTGCCAGCAGCGTGGGACTAGCGGGAGAGCATGAGCAGTTCTTC. This encodes CASSVGLAGEHEQFF. The genes are TRBV9 and TRBJ2-1; TRBD2 matches at 14 bases. The CDR3 spans 15 residues. V lost 2 bases to trimming and J lost 8 bases; unmatched junction nucleotides: 3. Germline V gene sequence: CDR1 SGDLS, CDR2 YYNGEE.

This clone was recorded only once. The rearrangement uses TRBV9 and TRBJ2-5, with 8 nucleotides matching TRBD2. Germline trimming cut 4 bases from V and 3 bases from J; bases unmatched to any gene: 2. The CDR3 contains 13 residues. Germline V lookup: CDR1 SGDLS, CDR2 YYNGEE. The CDR3, as DNA: TGTGCCAGCAGCCCGGGACTAGAAGAGACCCAGTACTTC. It specifies CASSPGLEETQYF.

This clone has a count of ten or more. The chain combines TRBV28 with TRBJ2-5, with D perhaps TRBD1 or TRBD2 (6 bases each). Per the germline V gene, CDR1 is MDHEN and CDR2 is SYDVKM. V was trimmed by 2 bases and J by 1 base, leaving 11 bases between them. The CDR3 length is 15 residues. CDR3 sequence: CASSLRRDIQETQYF. The DNA of the CDR3 is TGTGCCAGCAGTTTACGGAGGGACATCCAAGAGACCCAGTACTTC. The variable domain in full, with the rest retrieved from reference TRBV28 and TRBJ2-5, is DVKVTQSSRYLVKRTGEKVFLECVQDMDHENMFWYRQDPGLGLRLIYFSYDVKMKEKGDIPEGYSVSREKKERFSLILESASTNQTSMYLCASSLRRDIQETQYFGPGTRLLVL.

This clone was detected many times. Other DNA variants within this sample encode the same CDR3. The chain links TRBV7-9 to TRBJ2-4; 7 bases line up with TRBD1. This CDR3 is built from 14 residues. The germline gives CDR1 SEHNR, CDR2 FQNEAQ (reference sequence). The V segment lost 5 bases and the J segment 7 bases; nucleotides outside the gene matches: 8. The CDR3 DNA reads TGTGCCAGCAGCGTAGGGGGCGCTTCCAACATTCAGTACTTC. This codes for CASSVGGASNIQYF.

A note on this clone: The conserved phenylalanine or tryptophan is not found at the CDR3 terminus, so this likely reflects a read error. The J gene is TRBJ2-5, the V gene TRBV12-3 or TRBV12-4; D tentatively reads TRBD1 or TRBD2 (5 bases each). This CDR3 is built from 20 residues. Trimming stripped 6 bases from V and 2 bases from J, with 31 bases between. The CDR3 spells CASSQRRGFLEGSLQETQYS. In nucleotides, the CDR3 is TGTGCCAGCAGCCAGAGAAGGGGTTTTCTAGAGGGAAGCCTGCAAGAGACCCAGTACTCC.

The CDR3 bases are TGTGCCAGCAGTTACTCGACTAACGGGGCTGGAAACACCATATATTTT. It specifies CASSYSTNGAGNTIYF. V usage is TRBV6-6 and J usage is TRBJ1-3, with no clear D. Germline-derived CDR1 and CDR2 are MNHNY and SVGAGI (reference sequence). The V gene lost 0 bases and the J gene lost 2 bases, with 11 bases spanning the gap. This CDR3 is built from 16 residues.

There are a few counts of this clone. The CDR3 DNA is TGTGCCAGCAGTGCGAGATACGACAGGGATTTTGGAAACACCATATATTTT. Its translation: CASSARYDRDFGNTIYF. The V call is TRBV12-3 or TRBV12-4, the J call TRBJ1-3; 7 bases fit TRBD1. The CDR3 contains 17 residues. V gave up 5 bases and J gave up 3 bases; unmatched junction bases: 13.

With respect to this clone: At one of its ends the junction is not consistent with the germline gene, which may arise from a read error. The rearrangement joins TRBV29-1 to TRBJ2-7; 7 bases align to TRBD2. The CDR3 consists of 13 residues. Germline V gene lookup returns CDR1 SQVTM and CDR2 ANQGSEA. In nucleotides, the CDR3 is TGCAGCGTTGAGGAGGCGGGAGCGTACGCGCAGTACTTC. Translated: CSVEEAGAYAQYF.